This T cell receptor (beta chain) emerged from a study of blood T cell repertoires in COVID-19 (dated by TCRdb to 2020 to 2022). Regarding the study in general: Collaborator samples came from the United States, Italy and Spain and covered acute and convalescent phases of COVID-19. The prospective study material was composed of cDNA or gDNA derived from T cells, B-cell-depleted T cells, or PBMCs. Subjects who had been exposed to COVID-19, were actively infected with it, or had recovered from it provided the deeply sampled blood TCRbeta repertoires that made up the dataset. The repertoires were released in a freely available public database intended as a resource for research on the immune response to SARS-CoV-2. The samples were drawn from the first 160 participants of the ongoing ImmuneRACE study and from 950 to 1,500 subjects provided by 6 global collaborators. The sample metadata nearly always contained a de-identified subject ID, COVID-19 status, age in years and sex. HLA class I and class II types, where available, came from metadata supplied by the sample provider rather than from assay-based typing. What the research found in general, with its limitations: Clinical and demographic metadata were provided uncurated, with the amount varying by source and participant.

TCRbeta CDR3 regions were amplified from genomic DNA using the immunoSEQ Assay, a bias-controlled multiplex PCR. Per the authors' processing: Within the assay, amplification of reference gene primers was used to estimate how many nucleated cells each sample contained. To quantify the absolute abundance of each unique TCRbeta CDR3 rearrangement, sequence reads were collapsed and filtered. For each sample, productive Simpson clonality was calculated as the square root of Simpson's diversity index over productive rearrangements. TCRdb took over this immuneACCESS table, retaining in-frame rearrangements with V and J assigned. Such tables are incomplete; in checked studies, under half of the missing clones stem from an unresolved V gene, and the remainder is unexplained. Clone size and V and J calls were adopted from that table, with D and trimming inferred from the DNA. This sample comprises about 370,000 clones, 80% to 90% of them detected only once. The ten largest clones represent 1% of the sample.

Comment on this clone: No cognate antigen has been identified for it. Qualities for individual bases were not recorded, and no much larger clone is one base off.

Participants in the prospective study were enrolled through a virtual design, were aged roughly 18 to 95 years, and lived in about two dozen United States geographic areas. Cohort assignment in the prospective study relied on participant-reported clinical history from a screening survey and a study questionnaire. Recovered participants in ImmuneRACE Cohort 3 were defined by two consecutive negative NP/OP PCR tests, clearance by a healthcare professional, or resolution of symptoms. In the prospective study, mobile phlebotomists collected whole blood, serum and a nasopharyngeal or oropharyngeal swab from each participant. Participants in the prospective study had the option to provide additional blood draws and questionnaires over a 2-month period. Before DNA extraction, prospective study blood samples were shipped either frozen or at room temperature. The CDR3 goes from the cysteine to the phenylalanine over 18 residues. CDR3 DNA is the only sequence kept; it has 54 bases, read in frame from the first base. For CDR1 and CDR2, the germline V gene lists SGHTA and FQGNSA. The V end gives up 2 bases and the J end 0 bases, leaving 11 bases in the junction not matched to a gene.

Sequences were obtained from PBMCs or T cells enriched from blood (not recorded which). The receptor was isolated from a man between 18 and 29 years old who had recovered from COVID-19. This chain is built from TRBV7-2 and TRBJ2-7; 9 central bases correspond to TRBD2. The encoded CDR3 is CASSLPGGLAGSSYEQYF. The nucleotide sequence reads TGTGCCAGCAGCTTACCGGGGGGTCTAGCGGGGTCCTCCTACGAGCAGTACTTC.